The 23 T cell receptor beta chains listed next were all sequenced from one sample in a study of T cells in Graves' hyperthyroidism and ophthalmopathy. RNA transcripts provided the source from which TCR beta CDR3 regions were amplified. TCR CDR3 underwent first-round RT-PCR with the HTBI primer set. TCRdb recomputed calls from the multiplex PCR reads with MiXCR, one row per CDR3 protein. The profile covers 540,000 or so distinct CDR3 sequences, with around 45% appearing a single time and around 19% taken by the ten largest. Material: peripheral blood or thyroid tissue (not recorded which). The receptor source for this set is an adult woman with Graves' disease, either hyperthyroidism or ophthalmopathy (not recorded which).

In its sample, this clonotype was seen a few times. The chain joins TRBV29-1 to TRBJ1-2, with 7 positions matching TRBD1. This CDR3 has 13 amino acids. V was clipped by 6 bases and J by 8 bases; unmatched bases: 12. Looked up from germline, CDR1 is SQVTM and CDR2 is ANQGSEA. In DNA form, the CDR3 reads TGCAGCGTGGGGGGACAGCGGGGTTCGGGCTACACCTTC. Translating it yields CSVGGQRGSGYTF.

A word on this clonotype: The junction and the germline gene differ at one end; a read error may be behind it. J is TRBJ1-2 and V is TRBV5-5; TRBD1 is a possible D gene (6 bases). There are 14 residues in the CDR3. Per the germline V gene, CDR1 is SGHKS and CDR2 is YYEKEE (reference sequence). CDR3 loop: CASSPTVGAWGYTF. CDR3 DNA: TGCGCCAGCAGCCCTACGGTGGGGGCATGGGGCTACACCTTC.

This sequence joins TRBV28 and TRBJ1-4; no clear D. Germline V CDR1 and CDR2: MDHEN, SYDVKM. The CDR3 has 15 residues. V lost 6 bases and J lost 6, with 17 bases in between. The CDR3 loop is CASSLSTPPDEKLFF. Written as DNA, the CDR3 is TGTGCCAGCAGCCTCTCGACACCCCCGGATGAAAAACTGTTTTTT.

Note on this clonotype: Compared with germline, one end of the junction differs, possibly owing to a read error. V gene TRBV19 combines with J gene TRBJ1-1; TRBD1 is a possible D gene (5 bases). The CDR3 loop spans 14 amino acids. From germline, CDR1 is LNHDA and CDR2 SQIVND (reference sequence). CDR3 protein: CASSSAGRVTEAFF. The CDR3 DNA follows: TGTGCCAGTAGTTCGGCAGGGAGGGTCACTGAAGCGTTCTTT.

This clonotype was seen many times. The chain joins TRBV7-8 to TRBJ2-7; D possibly corresponds to TRBD1 (5 bases). The V and J ends lost 5 bases and 1 base respectively, with 15 bases between them. CDR3 length equals 15 residues. Germline V gives CDR1 SGHVS, CDR2 FQNEAQ. The CDR3 DNA reads as TGTGCCAGCAGCCAGGGTCGCTTGCCTTCCTACGAGCAGTACTTC. It specifies CASSQGRLPSYEQYF.

This clonotype was detected ten times or more. The V call is TRBV5-1, the J call TRBJ1-2; 9 bases are shared with TRBD1. V lost 4 bases to trimming and J lost 7 bases; unmatched junction nucleotides: 5. Germline V gene data show CDR1 as SGHRS and CDR2 as YFSETQ. This CDR3 region has 13 residues. CDR3 coding DNA: TGCGCCAGCAGCGAAAGGACAGGGGTTGGCTACACCTTC. Protein product: CASSERTGVGYTF.

The V call is TRBV10-3, the J call TRBJ2-2, with D possibly being TRBD1 (5 bases). V gave up 4 bases and J gave up 4 bases, with 13 bases separating them. Germline lookup yields CDR1 ENHRY and CDR2 SYGVKD. The CDR3 sequence is 15 residues long. This CDR3 is CAISGPGFGTGELFF. Written as DNA, the CDR3 is TGTGCCATCAGTGGTCCAGGGTTCGGCACCGGGGAGCTGTTTTTT.

The chain couples TRBV7-3 to TRBJ2-5, with TRBD2 matching over 13 bases. CDR3 length: 17 amino acids. Per the germline V gene, CDR1 is SGHTA and CDR2 is FQGTGA. The junction had 6 bases not matched to a gene; V was cut back by 5 bases and J by 0 bases. The CDR3 loop is CASSPRGLAGYQETQYF. The DNA for the CDR3 is TGTGCCAGCAGCCCAAGGGGACTAGCGGGATACCAAGAGACCCAGTACTTC.

At least ten counts were recorded for this clonotype. This sequence joins TRBV20-1 and TRBJ1-5, with D unclear. V lost 3 bases to trimming and J lost 4 bases, with 10 bases between them. The CDR3 is 13 residues long. CDR1 and CDR2 (germline): DFQATT, SNEGSKA (reference sequence). The CDR3 loop is CSASVQENQPQHF. The CDR3 DNA sequence: TGCAGTGCTAGCGTCCAGGAGAATCAGCCCCAGCATTTT.

This clonotype was detected only a few times. The chain has TRBV27 and TRBJ1-5; 9 bases fit TRBD1. The CDR3 has 14 residues. From germline, CDR1 is MNHEY and CDR2 SMNVEV (reference sequence). The trim removed 6 bases at V and 6 bases at J, leaving 6 bases unmatched. CDR3 in DNA: TGTGCCAGCAGCCCTAGACAGGGGGTTCAGCCCCAGCATTTT. This encodes CASSPRQGVQPQHF.

This clonotype was seen many times. The chain couples TRBV11-2 to TRBJ1-1; 8 positions agree with TRBD1. Germline V lookup: CDR1 SGHAT, CDR2 FQNNGV. V dropped 2 bases and J dropped 3; count of bases not matched to a gene: 14. The CDR3 is 18 residues long. For the CDR3, the DNA is TGTGCCAGCAGCTTAACTCCCAGGGGGCGAAAGTTGGACACTGAAGCTTTCTTT. Residues: CASSLTPRGRKLDTEAFF.

The chain couples TRBV10-3 to TRBJ1-3, with TRBD1 matching 8 bases. This CDR3 is built from 15 residues. CDR1 and CDR2 from the germline V gene are ENHRY and SYGVKD. The V gene end was trimmed by 10 bases and the J gene end by 4 bases; junction bases not matched to a gene: 12. The CDR3 spells CASILRQGSGNTIYF. CDR3 nucleotide sequence: TGTGCCAGCATCCTACGACAGGGGTCAGGAAACACCATATATTTT.

This clonotype appeared a few times. The chain recombines TRBV7-2 with TRBJ2-7; 10 positions agree with TRBD2. Germline CDR1 SGHTA, CDR2 FQGNSA. The CDR3 covers 14 residues. Trimming cost V 7 bases and J 2 bases; bases outside gene matches: 5. DNA of the CDR3: TGTGCCAGCAATCTAGCGGGGGCGACCTACGAGCAGTACTTC. Translation: CASNLAGATYEQYF.

With respect to this clonotype: A much larger clone differs from this one at a single base, so this may be a read error. The chain recombines TRBV5-4 with TRBJ1-2; D remains ambiguous. Germline V gene lookup returns CDR1 SGHNT and CDR2 YYREEE (reference sequence). The CDR3 sequence is 15 residues long. CDR3 nucleotides: TGTGCCAGCAGCTTGAGGAGCGATATAAACTATGGCCACACCTTC. As protein: CASSLRSDINYGHTF.

The chain has TRBV12-3 or TRBV12-4 and TRBJ2-1; D not certain. The CDR3 covers 15 residues. Between the trimmed V and J ends, which lost 4 bases and 2 bases, there was a span of 12 bases. The CDR3 sequence is CASSSPMRPYNEQFF. CDR3 coding DNA: TGTGCCAGCAGTTCCCCCATGCGCCCCTACAATGAGCAGTTCTTC.

With respect to this clonotype: Just one base apart from a much larger clone, this may be a read error. The rearrangement links TRBV3-1 to TRBJ1-2; no reliable D call. V shed 1 base and J shed 8 bases, with 20 bases lying between them. The CDR3 contains 16 residues. The germline CDR1 and CDR2 sequences are LGHDT and YNNKEL (reference sequence). The chain's CDR3 is CASSQAGGAIPGGYTF. DNA for the CDR3: TGTGCCAGCAGCCAAGCAGGAGGCGCTATACCGGGAGGCTACACCTTC.

This clonotype was detected many times. The chain links TRBV10-3 to TRBJ2-5; maybe TRBD1 (6 bases). Germline loops: CDR1 ENHRY, CDR2 SYGVKD. Trimming cost V 2 bases and J 1 base, with 11 bases left between them. The CDR3 extends over 15 amino acids. The CDR3 loop is CAISEGQPSQETQYF. CDR3 sequence (DNA): TGTGCCATCAGTGAGGGACAGCCATCCCAAGAGACCCAGTACTTC.

This clonotype has just a few counts. A read error may be the cause here, since a much bigger clone is one base away. The chain links TRBV11-2 to TRBJ2-5; D gene ambiguous. Germline CDR1 reads SGHAT; CDR2 reads FQNNGV. The CDR3 contains 12 residues. The CDR3 region has the DNA TGCGCCAGCAGCCAGACCCGGGAGACCCAGTACTTC. Its protein product is CASSQTRETQYF.

The gene calls are TRBV7-9 and TRBJ1-5; D remains ambiguous. V lost 1 base, J lost 11 bases, and 24 bases lay in between. Looked up from germline, CDR1 is SEHNR and CDR2 is FQNEAQ (reference sequence). The CDR3 sequence is 17 residues long. The CDR3 DNA follows: TGTGCCAGCAGCTTAGGCTCTAGCGGGAGCCTCCAAGAGACCCAGCATTTT. It is translated as CASSLGSSGSLQETQHF.

Worth noting for this clonotype: Here the CDR3 omits its conserved ending phenylalanine or tryptophan, so a read error is the likely source. Because the CDR3's place on the DNA is in doubt, the DNA is left out and the CDR3 is given as listed by TCRdb. The rearrangement links TRBV10-3 to TRBJ2-7; TRBD1 is the table's D call and was not checked against the DNA. Germline V gives CDR1 ENHRY, CDR2 SYGVKD. The CDR3 region is 11 residues in length, termini included. The CDR3 sequence is CAITRTGGMAG.

This clonotype was observed at least ten times. The chain is built from TRBV9 and TRBJ1-2, with 7 bases that match TRBD1. This CDR3 has 14 residues. Germline CDR1 and CDR2: SGDLS and YYNGEE. Unmatched junction bases numbered 5, after V lost 4 bases and J lost 2 bases. As DNA, the CDR3 is TGTGCCAGCAGCCCATACAGGGGCAACTATGGCTACACCTTC. Its translation: CASSPYRGNYGYTF.

As for this clonotype: The junction does not match germline at one end; this may be a read error. The chain employs TRBV29-1 and TRBJ2-6; tentatively, D is TRBD2 (5 bases). Germline V gives CDR1 SQVTM, CDR2 ANQGSEA. This CDR3 spans 10 amino acids. CDR3 nucleotide sequence: TGCAGCGTTGTGAGGGAAGGGATTGCTTTC. It translates to CSVVREGIAF.

This clonotype was recorded once. The rearrangement joins TRBV20-1 to TRBJ2-7; 9 bases fit TRBD2. Germline V gene data show CDR1 as DFQATT and CDR2 as SNEGSKA (reference sequence). V trimming: 3 bases; J trimming: 6 bases; junction bases outside the gene matches: 6. The CDR3 spans 13 residues. CDR3 in DNA: TGCAGTGCTAGTAAGCGGGAGGCTGGCGAGCAGTACTTC. This translates into CSASKREAGEQYF.